The present entry profiles one TCR beta chain with its context. The data originate from a study of blood T cell repertoires in COVID-19. Study background: The United States, Italy and Spain were the sources of the acute and convalescent COVID-19 samples. PBMCs, B-cell-depleted T cells, or T cells provided the cDNA or gDNA that made up the material.

Original handling: Quantification of nucleated cells was approximated via reference gene primer amplification. Generated by immunoSEQ multiplex PCR, the TCRdb table keeps only in-frame clones and is missing some. V and J calls and clone size are copied from that table; D and trimming were computed from the DNA. In the table there are about 80,000 clones, roughly 79% of which are singletons. The sample was peripheral blood. The clonotype was recovered from a human donor in a cohort sampled during active COVID-19.

CDR3 DNA sequence: TGTGCCAGCAGCTCCTACGGGGACACTGAAGCTTTCTTT. Residues: CASSSYGDTEAFF. V usage is TRBV14 and J usage is TRBJ1-1, with no clear D. In germline, CDR1 is SGHDN, CDR2 FVKESK. V gave up 5 bases and J gave up 3 bases, with 10 bases separating them. The CDR3 is 13 residues long.